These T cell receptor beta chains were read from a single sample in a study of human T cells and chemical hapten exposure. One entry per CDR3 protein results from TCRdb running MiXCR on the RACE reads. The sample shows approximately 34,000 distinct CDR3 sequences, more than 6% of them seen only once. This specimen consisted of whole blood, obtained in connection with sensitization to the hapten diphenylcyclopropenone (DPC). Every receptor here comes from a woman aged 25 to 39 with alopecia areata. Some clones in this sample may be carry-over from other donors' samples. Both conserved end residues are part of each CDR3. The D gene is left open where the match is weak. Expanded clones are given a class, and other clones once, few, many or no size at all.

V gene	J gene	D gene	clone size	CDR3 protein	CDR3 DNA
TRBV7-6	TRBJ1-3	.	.	CASSLRSGAAGNTIYF	TGTGCCAGCAGCTTAAGGTCGGGTGCGGCTGGAAACACCATATATTTT
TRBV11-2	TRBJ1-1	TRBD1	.	CASSFSRQGSEAFF	TGTGCCAGCAGCTTCTCCCGACAGGGCTCTGAAGCTTTCTTT
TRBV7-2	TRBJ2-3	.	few	CASSLIGGGTDTQYF	TGTGCCAGCAGCTTGATCGGGGGCGGCACAGATACGCAGTATTTT
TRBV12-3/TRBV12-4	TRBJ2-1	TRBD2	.	CASSFSSGFPNEQFF	TGTGCCAGCAGTTTCTCTAGCGGTTTCCCCAATGAGCAGTTCTTC
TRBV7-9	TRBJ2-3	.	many	CASSLAGMSTDTQYF	TGTGCCAGCAGCTTAGCTGGTATGAGCACAGATACGCAGTATTTT
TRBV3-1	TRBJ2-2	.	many	CASSLAWGALAGELFF	TGTGCCAGCAGCCTGGCATGGGGGGCTTTGGCCGGGGAGCTGTTTTTT
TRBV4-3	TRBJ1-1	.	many	CASSQDHFGREAFF	TGCGCCAGCAGCCAAGATCATTTTGGTCGGGAAGCTTTCTTT
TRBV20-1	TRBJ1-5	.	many	CSARYQSADQPQHF	TGCAGTGCTAGGTATCAATCAGCGGATCAGCCCCAGCATTTT
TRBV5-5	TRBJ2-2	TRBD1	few	CASSQNPDRETGELFF	TGTGCCAGCAGTCAAAATCCGGACAGGGAGACCGGGGAGCTGTTTTTT
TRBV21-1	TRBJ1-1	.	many	CASSIRSGPTLNTEAFF	TGTGCCAGCAGCATACGGTCGGGGCCCACCCTGAACACTGAAGCTTTCTTT
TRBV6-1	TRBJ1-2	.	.	CASSESLTIRTARGRGYTF	TGTGCCAGCAGTGAATCTTTGACGATTCGGACAGCCCGGGGTCGTGGCTACACCTTC
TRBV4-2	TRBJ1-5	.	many	CASSQDRGRVQPQHF	TGTGCCAGCAGCCAAGACAGGGGACGAGTTCAGCCCCAGCATTTT
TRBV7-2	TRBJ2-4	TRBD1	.	CASSPGQGAGEAKNIQYF	TGTGCCAGCAGCCCGGGACAGGGGGCGGGGGAAGCCAAAAACATTCAGTACTTC
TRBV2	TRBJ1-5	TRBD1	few	CASSYLTLQGAGAQPQHF	TGTGCCAGCAGTTACCTGACCCTACAGGGGGCAGGGGCTCAGCCCCAGCATTTT
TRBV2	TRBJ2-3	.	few	CASSEARGGGTDTQYF	TGTGCCAGCAGTGAAGCGCGTGGGGGTGGCACAGATACGCAGTATTTT
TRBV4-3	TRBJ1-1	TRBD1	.	CASSQDRTGILGEAFF	TGCGCCAGCAGCCAAGATAGGACAGGTATATTGGGTGAAGCTTTCTTT
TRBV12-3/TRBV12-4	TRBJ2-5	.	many	CASSPDPASETQYF	TGTGCCAGCAGCCCGGATCCAGCTTCTGAGACCCAGTACTTC
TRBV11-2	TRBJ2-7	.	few	CASSSTGPLGEQYF	TGTGCCAGCAGCTCGACAGGTCCCTTAGGGGAGCAGTACTTC
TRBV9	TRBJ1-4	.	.	CASSPQGGEAEKLFF	TGTGCCAGCAGCCCACAGGGCGGGGAGGCTGAAAAACTGTTTTTT
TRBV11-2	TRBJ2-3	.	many	CASSLAYPRHTQYF	TGTGCCAGCAGCTTAGCCTACCCGCGCCATACGCAGTATTTT
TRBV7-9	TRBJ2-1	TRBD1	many	CASSPTWGTESNEQFF	TGTGCCAGCAGCCCCACTTGGGGGACAGAAAGTAATGAGCAGTTCTTC
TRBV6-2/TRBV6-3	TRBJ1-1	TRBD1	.	CASSYYRGEAFF	TGTGCCAGCAGCTACTACAGGGGCGAAGCTTTCTTT
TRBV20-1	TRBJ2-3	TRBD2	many	CSARFSGVSTDTQYF	TGCAGTGCTAGGTTTAGCGGGGTTAGCACAGATACGCAGTATTTT
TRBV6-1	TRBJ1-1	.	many	CASPRVANTEAFF	TGTGCCAGCCCCCGGGTGGCGAACACTGAAGCTTTCTTT
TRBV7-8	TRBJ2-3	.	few	CATLRMASTDTQYF	TGTGCCACCCTTAGGATGGCCAGCACAGATACGCAGTATTTT
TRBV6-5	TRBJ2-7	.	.	CASSYSGEQYF	TGTGCCAGCAGTTACTCGGGCGAGCAGTACTTC
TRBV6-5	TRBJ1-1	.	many	CASSYSIFQPNTEAFF	TGTGCCAGCAGTTACTCGATCTTCCAGCCGAACACTGAAGCTTTCTTT
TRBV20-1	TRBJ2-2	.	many	CSARDLGGGELFF	TGCAGTGCTAGAGATCTGGGGGGCGGGGAGCTGTTTTTT
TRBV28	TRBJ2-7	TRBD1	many	CASSTPGTGVQYF	TGTGCCAGCAGTACCCCCGGGACAGGGGTGCAGTACTTC
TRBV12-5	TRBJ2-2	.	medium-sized	CASGLPGQGERPGELFF	TGTGCTAGTGGTTTGCCGGGCCAGGGCGAGAGGCCCGGGGAGCTGTTTTTT
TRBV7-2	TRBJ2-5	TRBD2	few	CASSLVWRGSAQETQYF	TGTGCCAGCAGCTTAGTATGGCGGGGGAGCGCCCAAGAGACCCAGTACTTC
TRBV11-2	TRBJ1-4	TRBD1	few	CASSPGTAPTNEKLFF	TGTGCCAGCAGCCCCGGGACAGCTCCAACTAATGAAAAACTGTTTTTT
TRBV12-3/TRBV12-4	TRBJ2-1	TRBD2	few	CASSMPGLALYNEQFF	TGTGCCAGCAGTATGCCGGGACTAGCTCTCTACAATGAGCAGTTCTTC
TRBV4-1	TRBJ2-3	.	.	CASSQTGSRGGTDTQYF	TGCGCCAGCAGCCAAACAGGGTCGAGAGGCGGCACAGATACGCAGTATTTT
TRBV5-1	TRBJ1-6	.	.	CASSPGGASSYNSPLHF	TGCGCCAGCAGTCCCGGGGGCGCGAGCTCCTATAATTCACCCCTCCACTTT
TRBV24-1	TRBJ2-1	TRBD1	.	CATSDPTGGRSYNEQFF	TGTGCCACCAGTGATCCCACAGGGGGCAGGTCCTACAATGAGCAGTTCTTC
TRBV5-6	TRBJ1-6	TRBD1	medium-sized	CASSFGQGSYNSPLHF	TGTGCCAGCAGCTTTGGACAGGGTTCCTATAATTCACCCCTCCACTTT
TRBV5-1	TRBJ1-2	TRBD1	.	CASRGTGSVYGYTF	TGCGCCAGCCGGGGGACAGGGAGTGTCTATGGCTACACCTTC
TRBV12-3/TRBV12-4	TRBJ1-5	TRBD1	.	CASRSGQGGQPQHF	TGTGCCAGCAGATCCGGACAGGGTGGACAGCCCCAGCATTTT
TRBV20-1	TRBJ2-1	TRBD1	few	CSARKPGQGFVSEQFF	TGCAGTGCTAGAAAGCCGGGACAGGGGTTCGTCAGTGAGCAGTTCTTC
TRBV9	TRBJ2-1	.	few	CASSVGPYNEQFF	TGTGCCAGCAGCGTAGGACCCTACAATGAGCAGTTCTTC
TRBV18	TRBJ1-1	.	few	CASSPDTEAFF	TGTGCCAGCTCACCAGACACTGAAGCTTTCTTT
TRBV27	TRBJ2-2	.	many	CATGRSGELFF	TGTGCCACCGGACGGTCCGGGGAGCTGTTTTTT
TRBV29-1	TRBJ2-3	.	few	CSVVSSTDTQYF	TGCAGCGTTGTCTCGTCCACAGATACGCAGTATTTT
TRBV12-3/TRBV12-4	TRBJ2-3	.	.	CASSLGGAITDTQYF	TGTGCCAGCAGTTTAGGGGGGGCTATCACAGATACGCAGTATTTT
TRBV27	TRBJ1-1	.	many	CASSPYLGQNTEAFF	TGTGCCAGCAGTCCTTATTTGGGTCAGAACACTGAAGCTTTCTTT